This TCR beta chain was documented in a study of cytomegalovirus exposure and HLA in healthy donors. Use of 60 Vbeta and 13 Jbeta primers characterized the PCR. Profiling relied on immunoSEQ multiplex PCR, and the TCRdb table lists in-frame clones only, not all of them. Among 55,000 to 80,000 clones listed, approximately 81% were seen once. The source material was PBMCs. This TCR was sampled from a woman under 40 in good health and CMV-seronegative.

In DNA, the CDR3 is TGTGCCAGCAGCTCTTCAGTCGTGCCGTACTTC. It translates to CASSSSVVPYF. This rearrangement joins TRBV11-2 to TRBJ2-5; D gene unclear. This CDR3 comprises 11 residues. From germline, CDR1 is SGHAT and CDR2 FQNNGV. V was clipped by 4 bases and J by 13 bases, with 13 bases between them.